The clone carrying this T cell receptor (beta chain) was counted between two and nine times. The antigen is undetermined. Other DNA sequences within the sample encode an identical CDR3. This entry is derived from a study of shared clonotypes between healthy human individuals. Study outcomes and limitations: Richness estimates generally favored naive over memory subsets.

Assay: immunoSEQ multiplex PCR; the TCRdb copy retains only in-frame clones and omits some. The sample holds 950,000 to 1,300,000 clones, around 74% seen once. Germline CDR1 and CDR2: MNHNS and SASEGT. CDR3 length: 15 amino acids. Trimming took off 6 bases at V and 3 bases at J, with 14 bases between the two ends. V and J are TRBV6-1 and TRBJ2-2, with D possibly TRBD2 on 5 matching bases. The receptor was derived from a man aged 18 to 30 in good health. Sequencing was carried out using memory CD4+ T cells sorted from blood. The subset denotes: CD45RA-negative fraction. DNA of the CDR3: TGTGCCAGCAGCGTAGGGAGAGTCGACACCGGGGAGCTGTTTTTT. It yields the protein CASSVGRVDTGELFF.